These 30 T cell receptor beta chains originate from one sample sequenced in a study of CD8 T cells in Susac syndrome. After extraction with the RNeasy kit, 0.5 to 1 ug of the RNA was reverse transcribed using random hexamers. TCRdb re-analysed the immunoSEQ multiplex PCR reads in MiXCR, keeping a single row per CDR3 protein. Of a few hundred thousand distinct CDR3 sequences in the sample, about 95% were seen once. The sequencing input was CD4+ T cells from PBMCs. The receptors stem from a human donor with multiple sclerosis.

The chain is built from TRBV20-1 and TRBJ1-1; perhaps TRBD1 as D (5 bases). Germline V gene data show CDR1 as DFQATT and CDR2 as SNEGSKA (reference sequence). The V end lost 6 bases, the J end lost 5 bases, and 13 bases lay between the germline ends. The CDR3 totals 12 residues. Here the CDR3 DNA reads TGCAGTGCGAGCCAGGGATTTACTGAAGCTTTCTTT. Translating it yields CSASQGFTEAFF.

The J gene is TRBJ2-5, the V gene TRBV20-1; TRBD2 is a possible D gene (5 bases). The CDR3 covers 16 residues. V shed 5 bases and J shed 5 bases, with 24 bases lying between them. CDR1 DFQATT and CDR2 SNEGSKA come from the germline V gene (reference sequence). CDR3 DNA: TGCAGTGCTCTGATCGTCCAGCGGCCCCGTGGCGAGACCCAGTACTTC. It is translated as CSALIVQRPRGETQYF.

The CDR3 nucleotides are TGCGCCAGCAGCTTGGCGACTGGCGGGAGAAGCGACGAGCAGTACTTC. Translating gives CASSLATGGRSDEQYF. The V gene is TRBV5-1, the J gene TRBJ2-7, with 7 positions matching TRBD2. V lost 0 bases and J lost 5; bases outside the gene matches: 11. The germline V gene has CDR1 SGHRS and CDR2 YFSETQ. This CDR3 comprises 16 residues.

The rearrangement joins TRBV20-1 to TRBJ2-1; a weak D match, TRBD1 (6 bases). The V gene's germline CDR1 is DFQATT and CDR2 SNEGSKA (reference sequence). V lost 5 bases, J lost 10 bases, and 12 bases lay in between. The CDR3 contains 11 residues. CDR3 sequence: CSARWTAEQFF. CDR3 DNA: TGCAGTGCTCGGTGGACAGCAGAGCAGTTCTTC.

The chain has TRBV29-1 and TRBJ2-2, with D tentatively TRBD1 (6 bases). Germline V CDR1 and CDR2: SQVTM, ANQGSEA. This CDR3 is built from 13 residues. V dropped 5 bases and J dropped 4 bases, with 11 bases sitting between them. CDR3 region: CSVLGAATGELFF. The CDR3 DNA sequence: TGCAGCGTTCTGGGGGCGGCCACCGGGGAGCTGTTTTTT.

V and J are TRBV7-2 and TRBJ1-1; D gene ambiguous. The V and J ends lost 0 bases and 7 bases respectively, with 9 bases between them. The CDR3 is 13 amino acids. Germline V gene lookup returns CDR1 SGHTA and CDR2 FQGNSA. CDR3 in DNA: TGTGCCAGCAGCTTAGCGCGCGGGATTGAAGCTTTCTTT. Its translation is CASSLARGIEAFF.

The chain uses TRBV6-5 and TRBJ2-1; a possible D gene is TRBD1 (5 bases). The V end was cut by 2 bases, the J end by 4 bases, with 6 bases between. From germline, CDR1 is MNHEY and CDR2 SVGAGI. This CDR3 is built from 13 residues. CDR3: CASSYQGYNEQFF. CDR3 coding DNA: TGTGCCAGCAGTTACCAGGGTTACAATGAGCAGTTCTTC.

This clonotype was found once. The chain recombines TRBV7-9 with TRBJ1-1; D ambiguous. V was pared by 1 base and J by 4 bases, with 16 bases between. Germline V gene sequence: CDR1 SEHNR, CDR2 FQNEAQ (reference sequence). The CDR3 is made up of 16 amino acids. The CDR3 loop is CASSLVLSPIPTEAFF. The CDR3 coding sequence is TGTGCCAGCAGCTTAGTGTTAAGCCCGATCCCCACTGAAGCTTTCTTT. The full variable domain, with the rest looked up from reference TRBV7-9 and TRBJ1-1, is DTGVSQNPRHKITKRGQNVTFRCDPISEHNRLYWYRQTLGQGPEFLTYFQNEAQLEKSRLLSDRFSAERPKGSFSTLEIQRTEQGDSAMYLCASSLVLSPIPTEAFFGQGTRLTVV.

The chain joins TRBV2 to TRBJ1-5; 8 bases align to TRBD1. In germline, CDR1 is SNHLY, CDR2 FYNNEI. V shed 1 base, J shed 5 bases, and the junction held 4 bases outside the gene matches. CDR3 length: 15 residues. CDR3 sequence (DNA): TGTGCCAGCAGTGAAGGTGGCAGGGGGCATCAGCCCCAGCATTTT. Its protein product is CASSEGGRGHQPQHF.

The chain carries TRBV19 and TRBJ2-2; no clear D gene. V was cut by 11 bases and J by 2 bases, with 6 bases left in between. Germline V gene sequence: CDR1 LNHDA, CDR2 SQIVND (reference sequence). The CDR3 covers 11 residues. Here the CDR3 reads CAAANTGELFF. CDR3 bases: TGTGCCGCAGCCAACACCGGGGAGCTGTTTTTT.

The genes are TRBV15 and TRBJ2-7; TRBD2 might be the D (6 bases). The CDR3 contains 13 residues. In germline, CDR1 is LNHNV, CDR2 YYDKDF (reference sequence). V lost 1 base and J 7 bases, leaving 11 bases between the germline ends. CDR3 in amino acids: CATSRGQGGEQYF. The CDR3 region has the DNA TGTGCCACCAGCAGAGGCCAGGGAGGAGAGCAGTACTTC.

The chain employs TRBV15 and TRBJ2-7; TRBD2 matches 12 bases. Losses at the gene ends were 5 bases for V and 2 bases for J; bases not matched to a gene: 4. There are 15 residues in the CDR3. The germline CDR1 and CDR2 sequences are LNHNV and YYDKDF (reference sequence). Written as DNA, the CDR3 is TGTGCCACCAGCCGGCGACTAGCGGGAGCCTACGAGCAGTACTTC. This translates into CATSRRLAGAYEQYF.

This chain uses TRBV18 with TRBJ2-7; possibly TRBD1 for D (6 bases). With 8 bases removed from V and 2 bases from J, the gap between germline ends came to 16 bases. Germline CDR1 reads KGHSH; CDR2 reads LQKENI. The CDR3 contains 14 residues. The CDR3 DNA is TGTGCCAGCACCGGGACAATGAAGCCCTACGAGCAGTACTTC. Translating it yields CASTGTMKPYEQYF.

The J gene is TRBJ2-2, the V gene TRBV7-3; 8 bases agree with TRBD2. Germline CDR1 SGHTA, CDR2 FQGTGA. J lost 0 bases, V lost 2 bases, and 8 bases had no gene match. The CDR3 extends over 18 amino acids. The CDR3, as DNA: TGTGCCAGCAGCTTAGGGCCGGCGGGAGGCGCGAACACCGGGGAGCTGTTTTTT. Translation gives CASSLGPAGGANTGELFF.

This chain connects TRBV29-1 to TRBJ2-1; 7 bases line up with TRBD1. CDR1 and CDR2 (germline): SQVTM, ANQGSEA. CDR3 length: 14 amino acids. V trimming: 4 bases; J trimming: 8 bases; junction bases outside the gene matches: 11. Here the CDR3 DNA reads TGCAGCGTTGGGACAGGCGCGACTGGCTATGAGCAGTTCTTC. This encodes CSVGTGATGYEQFF.

This chain links TRBV20-1 with TRBJ2-3; D is undetermined. The CDR3 has 14 residues. The V end lost 3 bases, the J end lost 3 bases, and 13 bases lay between the germline ends. CDR1 DFQATT and CDR2 SNEGSKA come from the germline V gene (reference sequence). The CDR3 reads CSARGWRSTDTQYF. CDR3 sequence (DNA): TGCAGTGCTAGGGGGTGGCGCTCAACAGATACGCAGTATTTT.

The chain uses TRBV6-2 or TRBV6-3 and TRBJ2-7; the D is unclear. Germline V gene data show CDR1 as MNHEY and CDR2 as SVGEGT. This CDR3 region has 15 residues. The V end lost 6 bases, the J end lost 2 bases, and 17 bases lay between the germline ends. CDR3 bases: TGTGCCAGCAGCCGCGATCTGAGATTCCCCTACGAGCAGTACTTC. Its translation is CASSRDLRFPYEQYF.

The V call is TRBV10-3, the J call TRBJ2-2, with TRBD2 identical over 10 bases. This CDR3 region has 16 residues. V dropped 5 bases and J dropped 1; count of bases not matched to a gene: 4. Germline V gene lookup returns CDR1 ENHRY and CDR2 SYGVKD. The CDR3 nucleotides are TGTGCCATCAGTAGTACTAGCGGGAAGAACACCGGGGAGCTGTTTTTT. Protein: CAISSTSGKNTGELFF.

The CDR3 spells CASSLSDRGRYEQYF. The DNA of the CDR3 is TGTGCCAGCAGTTTATCTGACAGGGGGCGTTACGAGCAGTACTTC. The rearrangement uses TRBV27 and TRBJ2-7; 10 positions match TRBD1. The CDR3 sequence is 15 residues long. V lost 0 bases and J lost 4; bases outside the gene matches: 3. Germline values: CDR1 MNHEY, CDR2 SMNVEV (reference sequence).

This rearrangement joins TRBV9 to TRBJ2-7, with D unresolved. Germline CDR1 SGDLS, CDR2 YYNGEE. Trimming stripped 0 bases from V and 5 bases from J, with 15 bases between. The CDR3 contains 15 residues. The CDR3 DNA reads as TGTGCCAGCAGCGTAGGAAATGGGAAAAGAGACGAGCAGTACTTC. Amino acids: CASSVGNGKRDEQYF. Together with reference TRBV9 and TRBJ2-7, the CDR3 gives the full variable domain: DSGVTQTPKHLITATGQRVTLRCSPRSGDLSVYWYQQSLDQGLQFLIQYYNGEERAKGNILERFSAQQFPDLHSELNLSSLELGDSALYFCASSVGNGKRDEQYFGPGTRLTVT.

V and J are TRBV24-1 and TRBJ2-3; weak D call: TRBD2 (5 bases). Germline values: CDR1 KGHDR, CDR2 SFDVKD. V lost 5 bases and J lost 4, with 12 bases in between. The CDR3 is 14 residues long. CDR3 sequence: CATSVGEFPDTQYF. In DNA, the CDR3 is TGTGCCACCAGTGTCGGGGAATTCCCAGATACGCAGTATTTT.

J is TRBJ1-1 and V is TRBV7-3; D may be TRBD1 (5 bases). Germline V gene sequence: CDR1 SGHTA, CDR2 FQGTGA. V gave up 5 bases and J gave up 2 bases, with 27 bases separating them. The CDR3 is made up of 19 amino acids. The DNA for the CDR3 is TGTGCCAGCAGCGGACGAAAGCAGGCAAACCGGGACCTTAACACTGAAGCTTTCTTT. Translated, it gives CASSGRKQANRDLNTEAFF.

This clonotype was picked up one time. V and J are TRBV5-6 and TRBJ1-2, with no clear D. This CDR3 contains 13 residues. Germline V gene sequence: CDR1 SGHDT, CDR2 YYEEEE. Between the trimmed V and J ends, which lost 4 bases and 4 bases, there was a span of 11 bases. The CDR3 protein is CASSLDGPYGYTF. DNA of the CDR3: TGTGCCAGCAGCCTAGACGGGCCCTATGGCTACACCTTC.

The V gene is TRBV12-3 or TRBV12-4, the J gene TRBJ2-7, with TRBD2 identical over 11 bases. The CDR3 is made up of 15 amino acids. With 5 bases clipped from V and 2 bases from J, the junction kept 5 bases outside the gene matches. The CDR3 protein is CASSTGTSGPYEQYF. In nucleotides, the CDR3 is TGTGCCAGCAGTACCGGGACTAGCGGCCCCTACGAGCAGTACTTC.

This chain joins TRBV4-1 and TRBJ1-2; D unresolved. Germline V gene sequence: CDR1 MGHRA, CDR2 YSYEKL. The germline V and J ends were trimmed by 0 bases and 0 bases, with 11 bases remaining between them. The length of the CDR3 is 16 residues. CDR3 in DNA: TGCGCCAGCAGCCAAGAGCGGGCCTCCTCTAACTATGGCTACACCTTC. It encodes CASSQERASSNYGYTF.

This clonotype showed up just once. V usage is TRBV25-1 and J usage is TRBJ2-1, with a weak D call TRBD1 (6 bases). The CDR3 is 13 residues long. Trimming pared 5 bases from V and 9 bases from J, leaving 14 bases between. CDR1 and CDR2 (germline): MGHDK, SYGVNS. The CDR3 DNA reads TGTGCCAGCAGTCCACAGGGTAGTGGTGAGCAGTTCTTC. It codes for CASSPQGSGEQFF.

The V call is TRBV2, the J call TRBJ2-5; either TRBD1 or TRBD2 may supply D (5 bases each). Looked up from germline, CDR1 is SNHLY and CDR2 is FYNNEI. This CDR3 has 14 amino acids. V dropped 6 bases and J dropped 5 bases, with 16 bases sitting between them. The CDR3 loop is CASRGPEFMETQYF. The CDR3 DNA sequence: TGTGCCAGCAGGGGACCCGAGTTTATGGAGACCCAGTACTTC. The full variable domain, its missing parts supplied by reference TRBV2 and TRBJ2-5, is EPEVTQTPSHQVTQMGQEVILRCVPISNHLYFYWYRQILGQKVEFLVSFYNNEISEKSEIFDDQFSVERPDGSNFTLKIRSTKLEDSAMYFCASRGPEFMETQYFGPGTRLLVL.

This rearrangement joins TRBV30 to TRBJ2-1, with D tentatively TRBD2 (6 bases). Germline V gives CDR1 GTSNPN, CDR2 SVGIG (reference sequence). The CDR3 consists of 17 residues. V shed 2 bases and J shed 0 bases, with 17 bases lying between them. The CDR3 DNA sequence: TGTGCCTGGAGTACTCTCTCGGGAGAGAGCTCCTACAATGAGCAGTTCTTC. This gives the protein CAWSTLSGESSYNEQFF.

The rearrangement uses TRBV20-1 and TRBJ2-3, with 11 bases matching TRBD2. V shed 5 bases and J 7 bases; nucleotides not matched to a gene: 8. CDR3 length: 14 residues. The germline V gene encodes CDR1 DFQATT and CDR2 SNEGSKA (reference sequence). CDR3 sequence reads: CSAPPLAGVHTQYF. The DNA for the CDR3 is TGCAGTGCTCCGCCACTAGCGGGAGTTCATACGCAGTATTTT.

This chain links TRBV10-2 with TRBJ1-6; D gene unclear. Trimming removed 3 bases at V and 9 bases at J, with 3 bases between. The CDR3 has 11 amino acids. The germline V gene encodes CDR1 WSHSY and CDR2 SAAADI. CDR3 region: CASSDGSPLHF. CDR3 nucleotide sequence: TGCGCCAGCAGTGATGGTTCACCCCTCCACTTT.